Here is one TCR beta chain with its context. Other DNA sequences of this sample code for an identical CDR3. Individuals aged about 18 to 89 years were recruited from some 26 US areas. The CDR3 runs 15 residues. Trimming removed 3 bases from V and 2 bases from J; junction bases left unmatched: 1. CDR1 is MNHEY and CDR2 is SMNVEV in the germline V gene (reference sequence). This sample was taken from a study of blood T cell repertoires in COVID-19. Study-level information: Acute and convalescent COVID-19 samples came from the United States, Italy and Spain.

In the authors' workflow: Quantification of nucleated cells was approximated via reference gene primer amplification. The table came from immunoSEQ multiplex PCR; TCRdb's copy has only in-frame clones and leaves some out. The V and J calls and clone size were taken over from that table, and D and trimming were inferred from the DNA. This table holds around 230,000 clones, approximately 88% found once. The sample was PBMCs or T cells enriched from blood (not recorded which). This sequence originates from a man between 18 and 35 years old with acute COVID-19. This chain connects TRBV27 to TRBJ2-1, with 10 bases lining up with TRBD1. CDR3 DNA: TGTGCCAGCAGTTTGACAGGGGGCGCCTACAATGAGCAGTTCTTC. Encoded protein: CASSLTGGAYNEQFF.